These 18 T cell receptor beta chains were sequenced from one sample in a study of blood T cell repertoires in COVID-19. The assay was immunoSEQ multiplex PCR, and TCRdb's table has in-frame clones only and misses some. Of tens of thousands of clones in the sample, about 77% were seen once. The material sequenced was peripheral blood. The receptors were sampled from a human donor in a cohort sampled during active COVID-19.

The gene calls are TRBV11-2 and TRBJ1-6; weak D call: TRBD1 (6 bases). This CDR3 is 15 amino acids long. The ends were cut back, 0 bases at V and 10 bases at J, with 13 bases in the middle. Germline V lookup: CDR1 SGHAT, CDR2 FQNNGV. CDR3 nucleotides: TGTGCCAGCAGCTTAGAGGCGGGAGGGGGGTCACCCCTCCACTTT. This gives the protein CASSLEAGGGSPLHF.

This CDR3 reads CASSLVGNQPQHF. CDR3 DNA: TGTGCCAGCAGTTTAGTGGGCAATCAGCCCCAGCATTTT. The rearrangement links TRBV6-5 to TRBJ1-5; D is undetermined. The germline V and J ends were trimmed by 4 bases and 2 bases, with 6 bases remaining between them. The CDR3 has 13 amino acids. Germline V gene data show CDR1 as MNHEY and CDR2 as SVGAGI.

This clone was detected ten times or more. This chain links TRBV6-5 with TRBJ2-2; 7 bases are a match to TRBD2. The CDR3 is 15 residues long. Germline V CDR1 and CDR2: MNHEY, SVGAGI. The V segment lost 7 bases and the J segment 7 bases; nucleotides outside the gene matches: 12. The CDR3 spells CASTLRASGGGELFF. The CDR3 nucleotides read TGTGCCAGCACCCTACGGGCTAGCGGCGGCGGGGAGCTGTTTTTT.

This clone was detected once. This rearrangement joins TRBV5-5 to TRBJ2-7, with D tentatively TRBD2 (6 bases). CDR3 length equals 13 residues. Looked up from germline, CDR1 is SGHKS and CDR2 is YYEKEE (reference sequence). V lost 6 bases and J 3 bases, leaving 13 bases between the germline ends. CDR3 region: CASNPREDYEQYF. Here the CDR3 DNA reads TGTGCCAGCAACCCCAGGGAGGACTACGAGCAGTACTTC.

The V call is TRBV7-2, the J call TRBJ2-7; 11 bases are shared with TRBD1. This CDR3 has 17 residues. Germline lookup yields CDR1 SGHTA and CDR2 FQGNSA. V shed 5 bases and J 5 bases; nucleotides not matched to a gene: 14. The CDR3 loop reads CASSPPVRDRGFHEQYF. The CDR3 bases are TGTGCCAGCAGCCCTCCGGTGAGGGACAGGGGGTTCCACGAGCAGTACTTC.

V usage is TRBV7-2 and J usage is TRBJ1-6; D remains ambiguous. CDR1 is SGHTA, CDR2 FQGNSA, per germline. The length of the CDR3 is 14 residues. The V end was cut by 5 bases, the J end by 8 bases, with 13 bases between. The CDR3 DNA is TGTGCCAGCAGCCCCGGGAGGGTAGATTCACCCCTCCACTTT. Protein: CASSPGRVDSPLHF.

The chain joins TRBV14 to TRBJ2-5; possibly TRBD1 for D (5 bases). The germline gives CDR1 SGHDN, CDR2 FVKESK. The V and J ends lost 7 bases and 4 bases respectively, with 19 bases between them. The CDR3 is made up of 15 amino acids. CDR3 in DNA: TGTGCCAGCACCCCAGGGATCGAAGTGGTAGAGACCCAGTACTTC. Translation gives CASTPGIEVVETQYF.

This rearrangement joins TRBV5-6 to TRBJ1-5, with 7 nucleotides matching TRBD1. Germline CDR1 reads SGHDT; CDR2 reads YYEEEE. CDR3 size: 15 residues. V lost 4 bases to trimming and J lost 1 base; unmatched junction nucleotides: 5. CDR3 amino acids: CASSVGTVSNQPQHF. The CDR3 nucleotides are TGTGCCAGCAGCGTAGGGACAGTCAGCAATCAGCCCCAGCATTTT.

The V and J genes are TRBV7-2 and TRBJ2-1; TRBD2 agrees at 9 bases. This CDR3 contains 16 residues. The germline gives CDR1 SGHTA, CDR2 FQGNSA. V was pared by 4 bases and J by 4 bases, with 8 bases of the junction left unmatched. The CDR3 reads CASSSFSGSGYNEQFF. The CDR3 DNA sequence: TGTGCCAGCAGCTCCTTTAGCGGGAGCGGGTACAATGAGCAGTTCTTC.

J is TRBJ2-4 and V is TRBV3-1 (or the pseudogene TRBV3-2); TRBD2 matches 7 bases. Losses at the gene ends were 4 bases for V and 8 bases for J; bases not matched to a gene: 11. The CDR3 covers 15 residues. The germline CDR1 and CDR2 sequences are LGHDT and YNNKEL (reference sequence). Here the CDR3 reads CASSLRGRGRDIQYF. The CDR3 nucleotides read TGTGCCAGCAGCCTCCGGGGAAGAGGGAGGGACATTCAGTACTTC.

This chain uses TRBV5-6 with TRBJ1-2; 10 bases map to TRBD1. J was trimmed by 2 bases and V by 4 bases; bases with no gene match: 5. The germline V gene encodes CDR1 SGHDT and CDR2 YYEEEE. CDR3 length: 15 residues. CDR3 in DNA: TGTGCCAGCAGCCCCGACAGGGGGCTGAACTATGGCTACACCTTC. It codes for CASSPDRGLNYGYTF.

The chain has TRBV7-9 and TRBJ1-2, with D possibly matching TRBD1 (6 bases). Trimming took off 5 bases at V and 8 bases at J, with 15 bases between the two ends. Germline V lookup: CDR1 SEHNR, CDR2 FQNEAQ (reference sequence). The CDR3 is 13 residues long. CDR3 loop: CASSLPRGSGYTF. The CDR3 DNA reads TGTGCCAGCAGCCTCCCCAGGGGAAGCGGCTACACCTTC.

The chain joins TRBV5-6 to TRBJ1-3; possibly TRBD1 for D (5 bases). CDR3 length: 14 residues. Germline V gene sequence: CDR1 SGHDT, CDR2 YYEEEE. The V end was cut by 4 bases, the J end by 0 bases, with 8 bases between. The CDR3 nucleotides are TGTGCCAGCAGCGGACAAGGCTCTGGAAACACCATATATTTT. It translates to CASSGQGSGNTIYF. Filled out from reference TRBV5-6 and TRBJ1-3, the complete variable domain reads DAGVTQSPTHLIKTRGQQVTLRCSPKSGHDTVSWYQQALGQGPQFIFQYYEEEERQRGNFPDRFSGHQFPNYSSELNVNALLLGDSALYLCASSGQGSGNTIYFGEGSWLTVV.

The chain couples TRBV10-3 to TRBJ1-1; D unclear. The CDR3 covers 13 residues. The germline V gene encodes CDR1 ENHRY and CDR2 SYGVKD. Trimming shortened V by 4 bases and J by 1 base, and 7 bases separated the two germline ends. CDR3 in DNA: TGTGCCATCAGTGGGGAGGGGAACACTGAAGCTTTCTTT. Its translation is CAISGEGNTEAFF.

The rearrangement joins TRBV5-1 to TRBJ2-2; 9 nucleotides agree with TRBD2. Germline assignment: CDR1 SGHRS and CDR2 YFSETQ. The CDR3 has 16 amino acids. V shed 1 base and J 8 bases; nucleotides not matched to a gene: 9. CDR3 sequence (DNA): TGCGCCAGCAGCTTGAACGGAGCTAGCGGGACTGGGGAGCTGTTTTTT. Encoded protein: CASSLNGASGTGELFF.

This chain uses TRBV19 with TRBJ2-1; 7 bases map to TRBD1. The CDR3 covers 16 residues. V lost 5 bases and J lost 5; bases outside the gene matches: 12. The germline CDR1 and CDR2 sequences are LNHDA and SQIVND (reference sequence). CDR3 DNA: TGTGCCAGTAGTCCCCGACACGGACAGGCCCACAATGAGCAGTTCTTC. It codes for CASSPRHGQAHNEQFF.

The chain carries TRBV5-4 and TRBJ1-2; perhaps TRBD1 as D (5 bases). Germline-derived CDR1 and CDR2 are SGHNT and YYREEE (reference sequence). CDR3 length: 15 amino acids. Trimming took off 4 bases at V and 4 bases at J, with 17 bases between the two ends. CDR3 protein: CASSPAWGVGYGYTF. The DNA of the CDR3 is TGTGCCAGCAGCCCAGCTTGGGGCGTAGGCTATGGCTACACCTTC.

In its sample, this clone was seen a few times. V is TRBV7-9 and J is TRBJ1-2, with no clear D. CDR1 and CDR2 from the germline V gene are SEHNR and FQNEAQ (reference sequence). The germline V and J ends were trimmed by 5 bases and 8 bases, with 27 bases remaining between them. The CDR3 covers 17 residues. The CDR3 spells CASSLGGSGFSNMGYTF. The CDR3, as DNA: TGTGCCAGCAGCCTCGGTGGCTCGGGATTCTCTAATATGGGCTACACCTTC. The full variable domain, rest sourced from reference TRBV7-9 and TRBJ1-2, is DTGVSQNPRHKITKRGQNVTFRCDPISEHNRLYWYRQTLGQGPEFLTYFQNEAQLEKSRLLSDRFSAERPKGSFSTLEIQRTEQGDSAMYLCASSLGGSGFSNMGYTFGSGTRLTVV.